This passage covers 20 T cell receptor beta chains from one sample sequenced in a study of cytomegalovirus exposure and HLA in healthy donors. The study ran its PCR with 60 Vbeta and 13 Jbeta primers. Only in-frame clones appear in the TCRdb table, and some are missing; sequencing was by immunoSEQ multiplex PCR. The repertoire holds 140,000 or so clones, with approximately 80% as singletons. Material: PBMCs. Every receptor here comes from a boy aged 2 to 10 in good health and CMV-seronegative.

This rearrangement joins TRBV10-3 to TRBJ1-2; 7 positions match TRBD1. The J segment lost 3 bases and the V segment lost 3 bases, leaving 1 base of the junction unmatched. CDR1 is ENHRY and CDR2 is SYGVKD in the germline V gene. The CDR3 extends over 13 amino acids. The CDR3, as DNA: TGTGCCATCAGTGAAGACAGGGACTATGGCTACACCTTC. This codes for CAISEDRDYGYTF.

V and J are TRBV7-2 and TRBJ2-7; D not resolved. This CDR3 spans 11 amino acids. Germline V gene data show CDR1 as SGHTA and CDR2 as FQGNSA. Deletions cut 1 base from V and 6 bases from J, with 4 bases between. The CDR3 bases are TGTGCCAGCAGCTTAGTAGCCGAGCAGTACTTC. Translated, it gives CASSLVAEQYF.

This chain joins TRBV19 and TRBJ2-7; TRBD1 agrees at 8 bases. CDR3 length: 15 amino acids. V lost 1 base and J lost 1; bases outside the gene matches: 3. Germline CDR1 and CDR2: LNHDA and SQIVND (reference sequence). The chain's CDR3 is CASSIVRQGSYEQYF. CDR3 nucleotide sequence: TGTGCCAGTAGTATAGTAAGACAGGGGTCCTACGAGCAGTACTTC.

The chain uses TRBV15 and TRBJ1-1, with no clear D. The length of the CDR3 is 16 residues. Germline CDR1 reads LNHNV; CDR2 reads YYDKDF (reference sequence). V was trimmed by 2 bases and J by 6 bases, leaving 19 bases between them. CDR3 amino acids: CATSRPRGLHDPEAFF. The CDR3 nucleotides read TGTGCCACCAGCAGACCTCGCGGGTTGCATGACCCTGAAGCTTTCTTT.

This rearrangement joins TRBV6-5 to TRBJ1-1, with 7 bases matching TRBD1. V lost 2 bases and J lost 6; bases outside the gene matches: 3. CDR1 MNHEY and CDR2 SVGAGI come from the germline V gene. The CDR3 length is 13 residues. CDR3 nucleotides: TGTGCCAGCAGTTACCGGCAGGGGGCTGAAGCTTTCTTT. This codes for CASSYRQGAEAFF.

CDR3: CASSRGGTKYEQYF. In DNA form, the CDR3 reads TGTGCCAGCAGTCGGGGGGGAACGAAGTACGAGCAGTACTTC. The chain recombines TRBV27 with TRBJ2-7, with TRBD2 identical over 8 bases. The CDR3 length is 14 residues. Germline assignment: CDR1 MNHEY and CDR2 SMNVEV (reference sequence). With 5 bases clipped from V and 4 bases from J, the junction kept 7 bases outside the gene matches.

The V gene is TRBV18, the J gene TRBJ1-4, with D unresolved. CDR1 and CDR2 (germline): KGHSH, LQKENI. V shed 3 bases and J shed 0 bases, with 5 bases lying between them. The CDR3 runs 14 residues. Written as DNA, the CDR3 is TGTGCCAGCTCACCGTCAGCAACTAATGAAAAACTGTTTTTT. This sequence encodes CASSPSATNEKLFF. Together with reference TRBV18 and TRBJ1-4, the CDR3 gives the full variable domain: NAGVMQNPRHLVRRRGQEARLRCSPMKGHSHVYWYRQLPEEGLKFMVYLQKENIIDESGMPKERFSAEFPKEGPSILRIQQVVRGDSAAYFCASSPSATNEKLFFGSGTQLSVL.

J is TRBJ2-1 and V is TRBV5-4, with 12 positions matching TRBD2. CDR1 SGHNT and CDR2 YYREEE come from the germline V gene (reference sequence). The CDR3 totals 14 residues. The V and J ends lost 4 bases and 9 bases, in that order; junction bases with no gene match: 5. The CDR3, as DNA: TGTGCCAGCAGCCTAGCGGGAGGGCCGGTTGAGCAGTTCTTC. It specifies CASSLAGGPVEQFF.

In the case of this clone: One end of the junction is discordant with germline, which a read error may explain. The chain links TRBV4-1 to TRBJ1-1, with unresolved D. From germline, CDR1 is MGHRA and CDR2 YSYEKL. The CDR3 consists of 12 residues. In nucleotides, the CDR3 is TGCGCCAGCAGCCAAGATGGCAGGTCCCCGGCATTT. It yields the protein CASSQDGRSPAF.

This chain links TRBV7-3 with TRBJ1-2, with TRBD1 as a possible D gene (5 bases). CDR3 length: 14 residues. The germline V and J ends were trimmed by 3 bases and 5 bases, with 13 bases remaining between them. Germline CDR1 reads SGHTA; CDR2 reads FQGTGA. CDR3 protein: CASSFDGTYYGYTF. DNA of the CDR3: TGTGCCAGCAGCTTCGACGGGACTTATTATGGCTACACCTTC.

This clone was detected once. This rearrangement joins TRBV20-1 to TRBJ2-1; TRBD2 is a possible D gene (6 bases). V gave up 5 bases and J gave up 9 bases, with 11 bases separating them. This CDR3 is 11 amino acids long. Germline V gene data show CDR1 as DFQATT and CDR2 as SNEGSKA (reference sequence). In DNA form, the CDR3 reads TGCAGTGCTCAGACTAGGGGTGAGCAGTTCTTC. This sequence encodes CSAQTRGEQFF.

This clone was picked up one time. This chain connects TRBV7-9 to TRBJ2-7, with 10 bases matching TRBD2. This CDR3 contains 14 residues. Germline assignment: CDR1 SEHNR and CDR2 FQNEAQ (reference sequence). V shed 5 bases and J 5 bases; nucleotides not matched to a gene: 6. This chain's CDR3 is CASSPTGTSDEQYF. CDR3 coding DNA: TGTGCCAGCAGCCCCACCGGGACTAGCGACGAGCAGTACTTC.

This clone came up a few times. DNA for the CDR3: TGTGCCAGCGGAAAAACCAGGGGGACCTCCTACAATGAGCAGTTCTTC. Translated: CASGKTRGTSYNEQFF. This chain uses TRBV6-6 with TRBJ2-1, with 7 bases matching TRBD1. V shed 8 bases, J shed 0 bases, and the junction held 10 bases outside the gene matches. CDR1 and CDR2 from the germline V gene are MNHNY and SVGAGI (reference sequence). The CDR3 totals 16 residues.

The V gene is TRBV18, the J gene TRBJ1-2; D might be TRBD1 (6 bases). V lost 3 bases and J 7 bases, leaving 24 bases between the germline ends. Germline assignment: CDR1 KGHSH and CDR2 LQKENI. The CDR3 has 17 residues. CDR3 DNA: TGTGCCAGCTCACCGCGACAGGCCCCGGCTATAGGATCTGGCTACACCTTC. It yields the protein CASSPRQAPAIGSGYTF.

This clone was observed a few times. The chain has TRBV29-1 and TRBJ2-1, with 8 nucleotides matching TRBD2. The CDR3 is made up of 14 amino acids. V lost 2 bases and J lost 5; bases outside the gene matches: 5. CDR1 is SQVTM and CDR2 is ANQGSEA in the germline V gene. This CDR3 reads CSVEPSGLDNEQFF. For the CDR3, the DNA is TGCAGCGTTGAACCTAGCGGGTTGGACAATGAGCAGTTCTTC.

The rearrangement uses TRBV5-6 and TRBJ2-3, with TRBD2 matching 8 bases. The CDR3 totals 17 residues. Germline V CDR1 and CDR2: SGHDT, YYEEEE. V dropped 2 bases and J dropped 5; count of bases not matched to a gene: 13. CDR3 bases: TGTGCCAGCAGCTTCCCCCGACTAGCGCGGGGGGTAGATACGCAGTATTTT. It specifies CASSFPRLARGVDTQYF.

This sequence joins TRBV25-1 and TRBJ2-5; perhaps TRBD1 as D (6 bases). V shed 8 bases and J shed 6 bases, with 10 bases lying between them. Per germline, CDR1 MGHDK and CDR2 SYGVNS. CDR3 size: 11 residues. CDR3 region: CASLGGQTQYF. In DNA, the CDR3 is TGTGCCAGCCTAGGGGGACAGACCCAGTACTTC.

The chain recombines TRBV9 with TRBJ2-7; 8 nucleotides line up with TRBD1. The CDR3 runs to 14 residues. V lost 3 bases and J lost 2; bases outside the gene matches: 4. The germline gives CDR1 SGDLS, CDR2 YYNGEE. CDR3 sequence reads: CASSARTGPYEQYF. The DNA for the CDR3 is TGTGCCAGCAGCGCACGGACAGGGCCCTACGAGCAGTACTTC.

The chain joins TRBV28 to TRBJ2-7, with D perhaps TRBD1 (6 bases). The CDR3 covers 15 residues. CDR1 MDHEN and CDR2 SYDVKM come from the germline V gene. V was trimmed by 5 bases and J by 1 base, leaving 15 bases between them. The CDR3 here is CASSLPQGPSYEQYF. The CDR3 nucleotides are TGTGCCAGCAGTCTTCCACAGGGCCCGTCCTACGAGCAGTACTTC.

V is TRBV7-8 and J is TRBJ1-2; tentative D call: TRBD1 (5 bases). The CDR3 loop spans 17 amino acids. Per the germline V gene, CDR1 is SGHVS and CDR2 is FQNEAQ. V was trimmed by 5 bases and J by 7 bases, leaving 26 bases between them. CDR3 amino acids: CASSRGPREGFSFGYTF. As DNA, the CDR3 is TGTGCCAGCAGCCGGGGCCCCCGGGAGGGTTTTAGCTTTGGCTACACCTTC.